The entry that follows covers one T cell receptor beta chain sequence. These data originate in a study of T cell changes during pregnancy in multiple sclerosis. The assay was immunoSEQ multiplex PCR, and TCRdb's table has in-frame clones only and misses some. The table has some 80,000 clones, 89% seen once. V gave up 5 bases and J gave up 1 base; unmatched junction bases: 4. CDR3 length equals 15 residues. CDR1 and CDR2 from the germline V gene are PRHDT and FYEKMQ (reference sequence). V is TRBV13 and J is TRBJ2-1, with 8 bases aligning to TRBD1. The sequence came from a female donor in good health, enrolled as a control in a pregnancy study. The sequenced sample was peripheral blood, obtained in the first trimester of pregnancy. The chain's CDR3 is CASSTGDRSYNEQFF. Here the CDR3 DNA reads TGTGCCAGCAGCACAGGGGACAGGTCCTACAATGAGCAGTTCTTC.